One sample yielded the 31 T cell receptor beta chains listed below, sequenced in a study of post-analysis software for immune sequencing data. Study findings and constraints: A handful of TRBV segments, including TRBV5-6, TRBV5-1 and TRBV20-1, were more frequent in patients than controls.

Sequencing libraries made from TCR beta cDNA carried unique molecular identifiers. MiXCR was run by TCRdb on the PCR reads, yielding one entry per CDR3 protein. This sample has about 200,000 distinct CDR3 sequences, with approximately 29% found just once. These receptors' antigens are unknown. Sequenced material: blood. These receptors originate from a girl aged 2 to 17 with multiple sclerosis.

The chain recombines TRBV6-6 with TRBJ1-2; possibly TRBD1 for D (5 bases). The germline V and J ends were trimmed by 6 bases and 1 base, with 12 bases remaining between them. In germline, CDR1 is MNHNY, CDR2 SVGAGI (reference sequence). The CDR3 spans 14 residues. CDR3 region: CASSLPDSNYGYTF. As DNA, the CDR3 is TGTGCCAGCAGCCTTCCCGACAGTAACTATGGCTACACCTTC.

This sequence joins TRBV7-2 and TRBJ2-2; 7 bases map to TRBD2. There are 19 residues in the CDR3. The trim removed 4 bases at V and 5 bases at J, leaving 19 bases unmatched. Germline V gives CDR1 SGHTA, CDR2 FQGNSA. The CDR3 region has the DNA TGTGCCAGCAGCTCCCTACTCCGATTGAAGCGGGAAGGGACCGGGGAGCTGTTTTTT. Its translation: CASSSLLRLKREGTGELFF.

This clonotype was observed at least ten times. The chain has TRBV11-2 and TRBJ2-7, with 16 nucleotides matching TRBD2. J gave up 2 bases and V 5 bases, and 3 bases lay outside the gene matches. CDR1 is SGHAT, CDR2 FQNNGV, per germline. The CDR3 spans 16 residues. CDR3 bases: TGTGCCAGCAGCCCCGGGACTAGCGGGAGGGCCTACGAGCAGTACTTC. Amino acids: CASSPGTSGRAYEQYF.

With respect to this clonotype: Sequence at one end of the junction differs from germline and may be a read error. This sequence joins TRBV20-1 and TRBJ2-3; 10 nucleotides line up with TRBD2. Germline CDR1 DFQATT, CDR2 SNEGSKA (reference sequence). The CDR3 has 15 residues. The CDR3 sequence: CSAWTSGRRTDTRYF. DNA of the CDR3: TGCAGTGCCTGGACTAGCGGACGACGGACAGATACGCGGTATTTT.

This chain links TRBV10-3 with TRBJ2-1; a weak D match, TRBD2 (6 bases). From germline, CDR1 is ENHRY and CDR2 SYGVKD. The CDR3 extends over 14 amino acids. V was trimmed by 6 bases and J by 5 bases, leaving 14 bases between them. CDR3 DNA sequence: TGTGCCATCAGGGAGGAGGGCAGACACAATGAGCAGTTCTTC. Protein product: CAIREEGRHNEQFF.

CDR3 residues: CASSFWDSRDEQFF. The CDR3 DNA follows: TGTGCCAGCAGCTTTTGGGACTCCAGAGATGAGCAGTTCTTC. This chain uses TRBV7-2 with TRBJ2-1, with a tentative D call TRBD2 (6 bases). CDR1 and CDR2 (germline): SGHTA, FQGNSA. CDR3 length equals 14 residues. V was trimmed by 3 bases and J by 8 bases, leaving 14 bases between them.

As for this clonotype: Since a much larger clone is just one base distant, this may be a read error. The J gene is TRBJ2-7, the V gene TRBV12-3 or TRBV12-4, with D perhaps TRBD2 (6 bases). The CDR3 is made up of 14 amino acids. CDR3 in DNA: TGTGTCAGCAGTCCACGGGGGTGGGCTTACGAGCAGTACTTC. Its protein is CVSSPRGWAYEQYF.

This clonotype was picked up a small number of times. This sequence joins TRBV5-1 and TRBJ2-1, with D perhaps TRBD2 (5 bases). This CDR3 region has 14 residues. The V end was cut by 1 base, the J end by 6 bases, with 11 bases between. Germline V gives CDR1 SGHRS, CDR2 YFSETQ. The CDR3 sequence is CASSLSGFINEQFF. CDR3 bases: TGCGCCAGCAGCTTGTCGGGGTTTATCAATGAGCAGTTCTTC.

This clonotype was detected only a few times. V is TRBV2 and J is TRBJ2-5; D is uncertain. The CDR3 extends over 13 amino acids. V was cut by 7 bases and J by 5 bases, with 14 bases left in between. Germline lookup yields CDR1 SNHLY and CDR2 FYNNEI. CDR3 nucleotide sequence: TGTGCCAGCACTAGAGACATGGGCGAGACCCAGTACTTC. Its translation: CASTRDMGETQYF.

V gene TRBV27 combines with J gene TRBJ2-5; 9 nucleotides match TRBD2. V dropped 4 bases and J dropped 1; count of bases not matched to a gene: 1. The germline CDR1 and CDR2 sequences are MNHEY and SMNVEV (reference sequence). This CDR3 comprises 14 residues. This CDR3 is CASSSSGAQETQYF. The DNA for the CDR3 is TGTGCCAGCAGTTCTAGCGGGGCCCAAGAGACCCAGTACTTC.

The chain uses TRBV5-1 and TRBJ2-1; TRBD1 or TRBD2 may be the D gene (5 bases each). This CDR3 spans 16 amino acids. Germline V CDR1 and CDR2: SGHRS, YFSETQ. V dropped 4 bases and J dropped 2 bases, with 16 bases sitting between them. DNA for the CDR3: TGCGCCAGCAGCCCAGGACTCTCGGGGCCCTACAATGAGCAGTTCTTC. Translating gives CASSPGLSGPYNEQFF. Supplemented by reference TRBV5-1 and TRBJ2-1, the full variable domain reads KAGVTQTPRYLIKTRGQQVTLSCSPISGHRSVSWYQQTPGQGLQFLFEYFSETQRNKGNFPGRFSGRQFSNSRSEMNVSTLELGDSALYLCASSPGLSGPYNEQFFGPGTRLTVL.

This clonotype was counted many times. V is TRBV5-1 and J is TRBJ1-2; 10 bases match TRBD1. CDR1 and CDR2 from the germline V gene are SGHRS and YFSETQ. The J segment lost 3 bases and the V segment lost 5 bases, leaving 4 bases of the junction unmatched. The length of the CDR3 is 14 residues. The CDR3 loop reads CASSMTGGDYGYTF. Here the CDR3 DNA reads TGCGCCAGCAGTATGACAGGGGGCGACTATGGCTACACCTTC.

This clonotype was observed at least ten times. The genes are TRBV3-1 and TRBJ2-5, with TRBD2 identical over 11 bases. This CDR3 region has 15 residues. J was trimmed by 6 bases and V by 5 bases; bases with no gene match: 8. Germline assignment: CDR1 LGHDT and CDR2 YNNKEL (reference sequence). The CDR3 reads CASSTTLAGGQTQYF. CDR3 sequence (DNA): TGTGCCAGCAGCACAACCTTAGCGGGAGGGCAGACCCAGTACTTC.

This clonotype was detected only a few times. The chain couples TRBV12-3 or TRBV12-4 to TRBJ1-1; TRBD1 aligns across 8 bases. V lost 3 bases and J lost 1; bases outside the gene matches: 4. This CDR3 comprises 15 residues. CDR3 amino acids: CASSFPTGANTEAFF. The CDR3 DNA follows: TGTGCCAGCAGTTTCCCGACAGGGGCGAACACTGAAGCTTTCTTT.

The rearrangement uses TRBV5-1 and TRBJ1-2; D possibly corresponds to TRBD1 (5 bases). This CDR3 comprises 12 residues. Trimming left V 2 bases short and J 8 bases short, with 10 bases between. CDR1 and CDR2 from the germline V gene are SGHRS and YFSETQ. The DNA of the CDR3 is TGCGCCAGCAGCTTTCAAGGGACCGGCTACACCTTC. Translation gives CASSFQGTGYTF.

V and J are TRBV20-1 and TRBJ1-1; no firm D call. The CDR3 is made up of 11 amino acids. The V gene's germline CDR1 is DFQATT and CDR2 SNEGSKA (reference sequence). V was shortened by 4 bases and J by 0 bases, with 3 bases between the two germline ends. The CDR3 DNA is TGCAGTGCTACCGTGAACACTGAAGCTTTCTTT. This gives the protein CSATVNTEAFF.

This clonotype has just a few counts. The rearrangement joins TRBV2 to TRBJ1-5, with 7 bases matching TRBD1. Germline V lookup: CDR1 SNHLY, CDR2 FYNNEI. V dropped 7 bases and J dropped 5; count of bases not matched to a gene: 5. The CDR3 totals 13 residues. The CDR3 DNA reads TGTGCCAGCATAGGGGGCAGGGATCAGCCCCAGCATTTT. Protein product: CASIGGRDQPQHF.

This chain links TRBV5-1 with TRBJ2-3; tentatively, D is TRBD1 or TRBD2 (6 bases each). The V gene lost 5 bases and the J gene lost 5 bases, with 15 bases spanning the gap. Germline V gene lookup returns CDR1 SGHRS and CDR2 YFSETQ. This CDR3 contains 14 residues. The CDR3 DNA is TGCGCCAGCAGACACCCCGGGGGCGAAGATACGCAGTATTTT. This translates into CASRHPGGEDTQYF. The complete variable domain, with remaining parts taken from reference TRBV5-1 and TRBJ2-3, reads KAGVTQTPRYLIKTRGQQVTLSCSPISGHRSVSWYQQTPGQGLQFLFEYFSETQRNKGNFPGRFSGRQFSNSRSEMNVSTLELGDSALYLCASRHPGGEDTQYFGPGTRLTVL.

The chain is built from TRBV20-1 and TRBJ1-2; 10 nucleotides line up with TRBD1. The trim removed 5 bases at V and 5 bases at J, leaving 5 bases unmatched. The V gene's germline CDR1 is DFQATT and CDR2 SNEGSKA (reference sequence). This CDR3 has 13 amino acids. The CDR3 nucleotides read TGCAGTGCTCCCGGGACAGGGGTTTATGGCTACACCTTC. Translating it yields CSAPGTGVYGYTF.

This clonotype was found a few times. The chain has TRBV20-1 and TRBJ2-1; D ambiguous. The last part of the DNA fits TRBJ2-7 better; the J call may be wrong. Germline V gene data show CDR1 as DFQATT and CDR2 as SNEGSKA (reference sequence). This CDR3 region has 14 residues. DNA for the CDR3: TGCAGTGCCACACTCTCCCCTTCCTACAATGAGCAGTACTTC. It codes for CSATLSPSYNEQYF.

This clonotype was counted only a few times. The rearrangement uses TRBV3-1 and TRBJ1-2, with TRBD1 identical over 9 bases. Germline-derived CDR1 and CDR2 are LGHDT and YNNKEL (reference sequence). V lost 4 bases, J lost 4 bases, and 7 bases stayed unmatched. The CDR3 runs to 15 residues. CDR3 residues: CASSRGQGTVYGYTF. The CDR3 nucleotides are TGTGCCAGCAGCCGAGGACAGGGGACGGTCTATGGCTACACCTTC.

This sequence joins TRBV6-1 and TRBJ2-1; TRBD2 aligns across 8 bases. This CDR3 is 15 amino acids long. Germline V gene lookup returns CDR1 MNHNS and CDR2 SASEGT. Trimming took 6 bases from V and 6 from J; bases not matched to a gene: 10. CDR3 residues: CASRGPTGGVNEQFF. The CDR3, as DNA: TGTGCCAGCAGGGGCCCGACGGGGGGGGTCAATGAGCAGTTCTTC.

The J gene is TRBJ2-7, the V gene TRBV29-1, with a possible D match to TRBD1 (6 bases). The CDR3 spans 12 residues. V gave up 6 bases and J gave up 5 bases, with 14 bases separating them. Germline CDR1 reads SQVTM; CDR2 reads ANQGSEA. CDR3 region: CSVATGFDEQYF. DNA for the CDR3: TGCAGCGTAGCAACAGGGTTCGACGAGCAGTACTTC.

In the case of this clonotype: It may be a read error: a sequence one base away is much more abundant. This chain links TRBV29-1 with TRBJ2-4, with 7 bases identical to TRBD2. The DNA matches TRBJ2-7 better at its end, which makes the J call doubtful. From germline, CDR1 is SQVTM and CDR2 ANQGSEA. This CDR3 is built from 13 residues. DNA of the CDR3: TGCAGCGTTGGGGACGGGGGGTTTTACGAGCAGTACTTC. This gives the protein CSVGDGGFYEQYF.

This clonotype was recorded a few times. The genes are TRBV2 and TRBJ1-1; possibly TRBD1 for D (6 bases). Germline V lookup: CDR1 SNHLY, CDR2 FYNNEI. The CDR3 covers 14 residues. V lost 7 bases to trimming and J lost 1 base, with 13 bases between them. CDR3 protein: CASTRTVRNTEAFF. DNA for the CDR3: TGTGCCAGCACCAGGACAGTCCGGAACACTGAAGCTTTCTTT.

This clonotype was counted between two and nine times. V and J are TRBV27 and TRBJ1-1; D unclear. The CDR3 runs 14 residues. Germline V gene data show CDR1 as MNHEY and CDR2 as SMNVEV (reference sequence). Between the trimmed V and J ends, which lost 0 bases and 11 bases, there was a span of 16 bases. The CDR3 region is CASSLSARYGEAFF. The CDR3 DNA is TGTGCCAGCAGTTTATCAGCCAGATACGGCGAGGCTTTCTTT.

This clonotype was detected only a few times. Its ends do not fully match the called genes, so a read error is possible. This chain connects TRBV4-1 to TRBJ2-1, with 11 bases identical to TRBD2. From germline, CDR1 is MGHRA and CDR2 YSYEKL. The CDR3 runs to 15 residues. CDR3 in DNA: TGCGCCGGCAGCCATAGCGGGGGGGCCTACAATGAGCAGTTCTTC. This sequence encodes CAGSHSGGAYNEQFF.

This clonotype was seen a handful of times. The chain has TRBV12-3 or TRBV12-4 and TRBJ1-1; no clear D. This CDR3 is built from 13 residues. With 5 bases removed from V and 6 bases from J, the gap between germline ends came to 13 bases. CDR3 nucleotides: TGTGCCAGCAGTAAGCAAGTTCACGCTGAAGCTTTCTTT. Its translation is CASSKQVHAEAFF.

The J gene is TRBJ1-1, the V gene TRBV5-1, with D perhaps matching TRBD1 (5 bases). CDR1 is SGHRS and CDR2 is YFSETQ in the germline V gene. Trimming removed 1 base at V and 3 bases at J, with 13 bases between. The CDR3 extends over 15 amino acids. CDR3 sequence (DNA): TGCGCCAGCAGCTTGAAAAGGGGAAGGGACACTGAAGCTTTCTTT. Amino acids: CASSLKRGRDTEAFF.

Remarks on this clonotype: This sequence may be a read error, since a much larger clone differs from it by one base. The chain employs TRBV7-9 and TRBJ2-5; tentative D call: TRBD1 (6 bases). The J call is doubtful: the DNA matches TRBJ2-7 better. Per the germline V gene, CDR1 is SEHNR and CDR2 is FQNEAQ (reference sequence). This CDR3 is built from 13 residues. The CDR3 is CASSRADSYEQYF. Written as DNA, the CDR3 is TGTGCCAGCAGCAGAGCGGACAGTTACGAGCAGTACTTC.

The sample holds many counts of this clonotype. The rearrangement uses TRBV28 and TRBJ2-7; D gene uncertain. CDR1 and CDR2 from the germline V gene are MDHEN and SYDVKM. Trimming removed 5 bases from V and 3 bases from J, with 8 bases in between. There are 12 residues in the CDR3. The CDR3 DNA is TGTGCCAGCAGTCCCCTAGGCTACGAGCAGTACTTC. Amino acids: CASSPLGYEQYF.